The TCR beta chain described here comes from a study of STAT5B mutations in CD4+ large granular lymphocyte leukemia. Some clones are missing from TCRdb's copy, which holds only in-frame ones; the method was immunoSEQ multiplex PCR. The table records 35,000 to 45,000 clones, around 86% of them present only once. The CDR3 sequence is 14 residues long. Germline V gene lookup returns CDR1 ENHRY and CDR2 SYGVKD. V lost 6 bases to trimming and J lost 5 bases; unmatched junction nucleotides: 8. Remarks on this clone: Its antigen is undetermined.

Whole-study findings and limits: Top patient clones used TRBV06 genes more often: 8/27 versus 2/35 in controls.

The TCR sequence derives from a human donor in good health. What was sequenced was CD4+ T cells from blood buffy coats. The rearrangement joins TRBV10-3 to TRBJ2-5; 8 bases line up with TRBD2. The CDR3 coding sequence is TGTGCCATCAGCCCTGGGCGGGAGGTTGAGACCCAGTACTTC. Translation gives CAISPGREVETQYF.